This is a list of T cell receptor beta chains from one sample in a study of cytomegalovirus exposure and HLA in healthy donors. Some clones are missing from TCRdb's copy, which holds only in-frame ones; the method was immunoSEQ multiplex PCR. The data show 150,000 to 250,000 clones, around 85% seen once. The sequenced sample consisted of PBMCs. The receptor set was obtained from a woman between 50 and 59 years old in good health and CMV-seronegative. Both conserved end residues are part of each CDR3. The D gene is left open where the match is weak. Clone size is stated in some rows and not others, as once, few, many or a class when expanded.

13 | TRBJ2-1 | - | TRBD2 | TRBV6-5 | TGTGCCAGCAGTGGCCGGGGGGTCAATGAGCAGTTCTTC | CASSGRGVNEQFF
13 | TRBJ2-5 | - | TRBD1 | TRBV6-5 | TGTGCCAGCAGAAGGACAGGGATAGAGACCCAGTACTTC | CASRRTGIETQYF
15 | TRBJ1-1 | - | TRBD1 | TRBV11-2 | TGTGCCAGCAGCGGAGGAGGACAGGGCGCGACTGAAGCTTTCTTT | CASSGGGQGATEAFF
16 | TRBJ2-2 | - | - | TRBV5-8 | TGTGCCAGCAGCCCAGACGGGTCCCTGAACACCGGGGAGCTGTTTTTT | CASSPDGSLNTGELFF
13 | TRBJ1-2 | - | - | TRBV6-1 | TGTGCCAGCAGTGGACAGGCCGACTATGGCTACACCTTC | CASSGQADYGYTF
14 | TRBJ2-7 | - | - | TRBV5-4 | TGTGCCAGCAGCTCAGCGGTCACTGGAGGGGAGCAGTACTTC | CASSSAVTGGEQYF
15 | TRBJ2-1 | - | - | TRBV28 | TGTGCCAGCACAGTTTTGGTGAGGTTCGGCAATGAGCAGTTCTTC | CASTVLVRFGNEQFF
15 | TRBJ2-5 | once | TRBD1 | TRBV6-1 | TGTGCCAGCAGTGAAGTAATAACAGCAGGGGGGACCCAGTACTTC | CASSEVITAGGTQYF
16 | TRBJ2-1 | - | - | TRBV15 | TGTGCCACTCGAAGGACCGGGGCCACAGGGCACAATGAGCAGTTCTTC | CATRRTGATGHNEQFF
18 | TRBJ2-2 | - | - | TRBV7-3 | TGTGCCAGCAGCCCAAAAAACAGGGCATACCCTATGACCGGGGAGCTGTTTTTT | CASSPKNRAYPMTGELFF
13 | TRBJ1-2 | - | - | TRBV7-9 | TGTTCCAGCAGCTTAGGAGAACTCCGTGGCTACACCTTC | CSSSLGELRGYTF
17 | TRBJ2-1 | - | TRBD2 | TRBV7-2 | TGTGCCAGCAGCTTAGTACGACTAGCGGGGACACACAATGAGCAGTTCTTC | CASSLVRLAGTHNEQFF
12 | TRBJ2-5 | - | - | TRBV7-8 | TGTGCCAGCGGGAGGAACGGAGAGACCCAGTACTTC | CASGRNGETQYF